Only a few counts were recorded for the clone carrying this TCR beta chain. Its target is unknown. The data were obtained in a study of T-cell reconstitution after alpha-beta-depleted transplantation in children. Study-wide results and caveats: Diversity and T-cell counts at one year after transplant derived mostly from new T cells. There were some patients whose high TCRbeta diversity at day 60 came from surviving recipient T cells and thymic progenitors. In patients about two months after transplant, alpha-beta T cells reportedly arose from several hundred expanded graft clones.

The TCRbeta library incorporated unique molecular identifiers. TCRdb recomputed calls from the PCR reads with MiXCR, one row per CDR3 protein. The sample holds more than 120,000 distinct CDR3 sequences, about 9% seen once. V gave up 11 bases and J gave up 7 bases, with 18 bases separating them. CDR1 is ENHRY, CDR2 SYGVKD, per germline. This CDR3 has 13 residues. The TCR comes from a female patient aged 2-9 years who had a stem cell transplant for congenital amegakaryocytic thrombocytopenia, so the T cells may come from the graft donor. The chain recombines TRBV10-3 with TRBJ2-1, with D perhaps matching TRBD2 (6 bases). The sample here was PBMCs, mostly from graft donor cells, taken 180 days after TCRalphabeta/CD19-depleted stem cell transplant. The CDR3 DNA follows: TGTGCCGCCGTGGGGGGATCGTTGAATGAGCAGTTCTTC. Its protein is CAAVGGSLNEQFF.